One TCR beta chain is described in this entry. The V gene's germline CDR1 is DFQATT and CDR2 SNEGSKA (reference sequence). Trimming removed 5 bases from V and 4 bases from J, with 15 bases in between. The CDR3 is made up of 13 amino acids. Random hexamers were used to reverse transcribe about 0.45 to 1 ug of RNA. Amplification of TCR beta CDR3 used immunoSEQ multiplex PCR across 54 Vbeta and 13 Jbeta. TCRdb ran MiXCR on the immunoSEQ multiplex PCR reads and lists one entry per CDR3 protein. The sample records roughly 300,000 distinct CDR3 sequences, about 85% being singletons. The data originate from a study of CD8 T cells in Susac syndrome. Negative isolation yielded the CD8+ and CD4+ T cells, while FACS enriched the TEMRA cells.

The clonotype originates from a human donor with multiple sclerosis. This chain uses TRBV20-1 with TRBJ2-7, with D perhaps matching TRBD2 (5 bases). Specimen: CD8+ T cells from PBMCs. The CDR3 coding sequence is TGCAGTGCTGGGAACCGGGATAATTACGAGCAGTACTTC. Encoded protein: CSAGNRDNYEQYF.